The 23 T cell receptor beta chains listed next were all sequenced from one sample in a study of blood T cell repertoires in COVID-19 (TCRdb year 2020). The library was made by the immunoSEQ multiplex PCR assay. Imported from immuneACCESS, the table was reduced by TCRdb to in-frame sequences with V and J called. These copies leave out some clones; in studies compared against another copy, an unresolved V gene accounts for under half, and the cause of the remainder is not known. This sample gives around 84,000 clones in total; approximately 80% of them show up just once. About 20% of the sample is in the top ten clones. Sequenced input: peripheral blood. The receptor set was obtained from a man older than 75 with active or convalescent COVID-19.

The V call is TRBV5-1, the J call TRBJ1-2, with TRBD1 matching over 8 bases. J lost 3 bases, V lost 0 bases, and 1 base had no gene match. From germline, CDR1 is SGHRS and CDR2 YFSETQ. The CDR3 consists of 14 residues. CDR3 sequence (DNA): TGCGCCAGCAGCTTGGGACAGGGGTACTATGGCTACACCTTC. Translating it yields CASSLGQGYYGYTF.

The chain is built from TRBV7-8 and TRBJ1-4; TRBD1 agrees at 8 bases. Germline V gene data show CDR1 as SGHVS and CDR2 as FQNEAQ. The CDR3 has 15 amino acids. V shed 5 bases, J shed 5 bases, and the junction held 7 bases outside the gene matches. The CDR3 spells CASSPGTGLNEKLFF. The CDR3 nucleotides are TGTGCCAGCAGCCCCGGGACAGGCTTAAATGAAAAACTGTTTTTT.

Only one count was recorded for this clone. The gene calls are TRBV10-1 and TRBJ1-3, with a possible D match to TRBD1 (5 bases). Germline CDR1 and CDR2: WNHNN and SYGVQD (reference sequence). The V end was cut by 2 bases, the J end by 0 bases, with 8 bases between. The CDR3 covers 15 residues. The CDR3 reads CASSEEGLSGNTIYF. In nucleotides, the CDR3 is TGCGCCAGCAGTGAGGAGGGACTCTCTGGAAACACCATATATTTT.

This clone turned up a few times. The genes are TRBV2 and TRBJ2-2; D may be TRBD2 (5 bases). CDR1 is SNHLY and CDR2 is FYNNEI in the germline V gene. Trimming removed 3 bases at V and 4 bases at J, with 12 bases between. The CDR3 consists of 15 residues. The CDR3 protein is CASSEWLAATGELFF. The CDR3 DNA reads TGTGCCAGCAGTGAGTGGCTAGCTGCCACCGGGGAGCTGTTTTTT.

The CDR3 DNA is TGTGCCAGCAGTGAATTGGGGGGGCCTAGCGACAATGAGCAGTTCTTC. This translates into CASSELGGPSDNEQFF. J is TRBJ2-1 and V is TRBV25-1, with D possibly matching TRBD2 (7 bases). This CDR3 spans 16 amino acids. The germline V gene encodes CDR1 MGHDK and CDR2 SYGVNS. The V end was cut by 1 base, the J end by 5 bases, with 15 bases between.

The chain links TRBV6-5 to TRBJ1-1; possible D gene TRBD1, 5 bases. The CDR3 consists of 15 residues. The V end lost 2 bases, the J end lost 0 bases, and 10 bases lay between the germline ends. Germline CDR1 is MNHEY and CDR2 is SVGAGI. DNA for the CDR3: TGTGCCAGCAGTTACGGGGCCGCTATGAACACTGAAGCTTTCTTT. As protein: CASSYGAAMNTEAFF.

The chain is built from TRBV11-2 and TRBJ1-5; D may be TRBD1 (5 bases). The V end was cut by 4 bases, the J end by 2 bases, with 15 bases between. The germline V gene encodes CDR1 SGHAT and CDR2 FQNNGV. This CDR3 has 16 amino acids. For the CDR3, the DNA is TGTGCCAGCAGCTCCCCTAAGGGGCTGGGCAATCAGCCCCAGCATTTT. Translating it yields CASSSPKGLGNQPQHF. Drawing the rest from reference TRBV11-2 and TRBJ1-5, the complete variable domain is EAGVAQSPRYKIIEKRQSVAFWCNPISGHATLYWYQQILGQGPKLLIQFQNNGVVDDSQLPKDRFSAERLKGVDSTLKIQPAKLEDSAVYLCASSSPKGLGNQPQHFGDGTRLSIL.

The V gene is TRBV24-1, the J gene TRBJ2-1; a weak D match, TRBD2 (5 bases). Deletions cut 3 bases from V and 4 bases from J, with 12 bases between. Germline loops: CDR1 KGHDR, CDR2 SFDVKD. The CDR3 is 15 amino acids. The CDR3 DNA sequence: TGTGCCACCAGTGATCCCGGAGGCTGGTACAATGAGCAGTTCTTC. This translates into CATSDPGGWYNEQFF.

In DNA form, the CDR3 reads TGCGCCAGCAGTGAGTCGTCAAATCCCACAGATACGCAGTATTTT. This gives the protein CASSESSNPTDTQYF. The V call is TRBV10-1, the J call TRBJ2-3; D unresolved. Between the trimmed V and J ends, which lost 0 bases and 2 bases, there was a span of 9 bases. The CDR3 extends over 15 amino acids. Germline CDR1 and CDR2: WNHNN and SYGVQD (reference sequence).

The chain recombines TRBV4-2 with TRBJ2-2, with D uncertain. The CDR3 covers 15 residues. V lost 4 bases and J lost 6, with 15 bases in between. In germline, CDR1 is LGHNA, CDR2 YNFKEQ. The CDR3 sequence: CASSPTVNQPGELFF. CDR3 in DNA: TGTGCCAGCAGCCCCACGGTTAACCAACCCGGGGAGCTGTTTTTT.

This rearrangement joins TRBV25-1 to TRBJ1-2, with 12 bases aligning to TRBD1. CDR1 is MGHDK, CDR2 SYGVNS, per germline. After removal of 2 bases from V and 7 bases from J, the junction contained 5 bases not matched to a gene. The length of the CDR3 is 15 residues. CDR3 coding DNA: TGTGCCAGCAGTGAACTGGGACAGGGGGCGGTTGGCTACACCTTC. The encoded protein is CASSELGQGAVGYTF.

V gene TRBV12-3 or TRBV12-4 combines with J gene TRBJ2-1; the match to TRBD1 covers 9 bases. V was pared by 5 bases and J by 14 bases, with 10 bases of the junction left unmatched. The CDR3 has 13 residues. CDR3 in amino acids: CASSQTGTGTKFF. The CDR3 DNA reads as TGTGCCAGCAGTCAAACCGGGACAGGGACAAAGTTCTTC.

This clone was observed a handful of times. The CDR3 region is CASSDSIRSDTQYF. The CDR3 DNA is TGTGCCAGCAGTGACTCGATCAGGTCAGATACGCAGTATTTT. The V and J genes are TRBV6-4 and TRBJ2-3; no clear D. Germline values: CDR1 MRHNA, CDR2 SNTAGT. V lost 0 bases and J lost 4, with 8 bases in between. The CDR3 runs 14 residues.

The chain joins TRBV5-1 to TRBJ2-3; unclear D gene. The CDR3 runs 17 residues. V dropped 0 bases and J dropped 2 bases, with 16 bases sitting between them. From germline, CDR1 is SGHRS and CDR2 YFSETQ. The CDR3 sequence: CASSLALGSGATDTQYF. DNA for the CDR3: TGCGCCAGCAGCTTGGCCTTGGGTAGTGGAGCCACAGATACGCAGTATTTT.

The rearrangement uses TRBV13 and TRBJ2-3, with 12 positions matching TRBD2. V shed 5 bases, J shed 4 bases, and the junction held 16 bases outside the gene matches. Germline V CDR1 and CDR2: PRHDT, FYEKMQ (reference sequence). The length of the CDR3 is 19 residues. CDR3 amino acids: CASSGQLAGGPPAADTQYF. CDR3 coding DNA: TGTGCCAGCAGCGGTCAGCTAGCGGGAGGGCCCCCTGCGGCAGATACGCAGTATTTT.

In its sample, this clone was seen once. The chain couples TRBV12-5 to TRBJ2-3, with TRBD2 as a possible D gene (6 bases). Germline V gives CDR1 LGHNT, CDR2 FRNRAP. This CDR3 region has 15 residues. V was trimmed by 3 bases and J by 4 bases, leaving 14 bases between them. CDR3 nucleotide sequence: TGTGCTAGTGGTTTTGGAGGGAGAGGTCCAGATACGCAGTATTTT. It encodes CASGFGGRGPDTQYF.

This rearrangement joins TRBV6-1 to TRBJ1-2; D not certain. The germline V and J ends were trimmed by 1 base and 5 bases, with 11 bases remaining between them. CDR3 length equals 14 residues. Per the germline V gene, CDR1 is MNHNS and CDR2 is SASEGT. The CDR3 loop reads CASSEVTATYGYTF. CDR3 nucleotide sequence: TGTGCCAGCAGTGAAGTTACAGCTACATATGGCTACACCTTC.

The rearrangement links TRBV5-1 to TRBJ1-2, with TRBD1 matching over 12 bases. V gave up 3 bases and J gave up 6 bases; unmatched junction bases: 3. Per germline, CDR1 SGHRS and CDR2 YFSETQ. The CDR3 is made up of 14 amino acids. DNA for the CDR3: TGCGCCAGCAGCTGGGGACAGGGGGCGGATGGCTACACCTTC. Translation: CASSWGQGADGYTF.

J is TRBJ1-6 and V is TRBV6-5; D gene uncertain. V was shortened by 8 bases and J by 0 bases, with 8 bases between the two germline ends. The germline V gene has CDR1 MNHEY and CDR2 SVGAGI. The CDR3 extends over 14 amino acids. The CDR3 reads CASVMSSYNSPLHF. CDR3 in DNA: TGTGCCAGCGTGATGAGCTCCTATAATTCACCCCTCCACTTT.

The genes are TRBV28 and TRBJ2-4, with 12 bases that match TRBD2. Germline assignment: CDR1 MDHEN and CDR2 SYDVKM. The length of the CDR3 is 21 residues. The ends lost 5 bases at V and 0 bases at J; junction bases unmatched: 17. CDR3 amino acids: CASSVQGSLAGGTVAKNIQYF. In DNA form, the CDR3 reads TGTGCCAGCAGTGTACAGGGATCCCTAGCGGGGGGGACCGTAGCCAAAAACATTCAGTACTTC.

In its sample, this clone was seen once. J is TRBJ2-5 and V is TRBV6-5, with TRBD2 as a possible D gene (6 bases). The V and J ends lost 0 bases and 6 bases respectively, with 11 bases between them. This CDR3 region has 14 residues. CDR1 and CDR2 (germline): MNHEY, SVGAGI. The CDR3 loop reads CASSYSSGLKTQYF. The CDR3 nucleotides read TGTGCCAGCAGTTACTCGAGCGGGCTGAAGACCCAGTACTTC.

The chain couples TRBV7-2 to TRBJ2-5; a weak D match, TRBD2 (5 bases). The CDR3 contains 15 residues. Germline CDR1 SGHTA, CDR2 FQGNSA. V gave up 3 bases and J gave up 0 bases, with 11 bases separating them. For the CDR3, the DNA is TGTGCCAGCAGCTTTGGCGGGTCGAACCAAGAGACCCAGTACTTC. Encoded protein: CASSFGGSNQETQYF.

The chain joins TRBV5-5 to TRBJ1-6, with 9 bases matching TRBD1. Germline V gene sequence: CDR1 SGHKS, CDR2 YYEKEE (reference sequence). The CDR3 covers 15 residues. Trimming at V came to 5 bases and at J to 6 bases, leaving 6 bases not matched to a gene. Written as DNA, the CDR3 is TGTGCCAGCAGGCGCCGGGACAGGGCTAATTCACCCCTCCACTTT. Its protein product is CASRRRDRANSPLHF.